Below, one T cell receptor (beta chain) is given with its context. The data were taken from a study of CD8 T cells in Susac syndrome. Reverse transcription of about 0.45 to 1 ug RNA was performed with random hexamers. An immunoSEQ multiplex PCR generated amplified TCR beta CDR3 products spanning 54 Vbeta and 13 Jbeta. TCRdb independently ran MiXCR on the immunoSEQ multiplex PCR reads; one entry per CDR3 protein. The profile shows 130,000 or so distinct CDR3 sequences, 95% of them singletons. Germline V lookup: CDR1 GTSNPN, CDR2 SVGIG (reference sequence). Trimming pared 1 base from V and 5 bases from J, leaving 9 bases between. The CDR3 sequence is 13 residues long.

The TCR was taken from a human donor with multiple sclerosis. Sequenced material: CD4+ T cells from PBMCs. The chain carries TRBV30 and TRBJ1-5; D gene ambiguous. The CDR3 DNA is TGTGCCTGGAGTGGGGGTACCGATCAGCCCCAGCATTTT. This translates into CAWSGGTDQPQHF.